One sample yielded the 19 T cell receptor beta chains listed below, sequenced in a study of blood T cells in healthy people across ages. Sample-barcoded 5' priming and a J-beta primer mix drove a second PCR of roughly 6 to 12 cycles. Via MiXCR, TCRdb re-called the 5' RACE reads, giving one row per CDR3 protein. The table lists 710,000 or so distinct CDR3 sequences, over 20% of them singletons. Specimen: blood. The source is a man between 65 and 80 years old in good health.

This clonotype was seen ten or more times. The chain recombines TRBV29-1 with TRBJ2-1, with a possible D match to TRBD1 (5 bases). Trimming stripped 4 bases from V and 7 bases from J, with 11 bases between. Germline V gene data show CDR1 as SQVTM and CDR2 as ANQGSEA. The CDR3 length is 12 residues. CDR3: CSVGQGKNEQFF. CDR3 sequence (DNA): TGCAGCGTTGGGCAGGGCAAGAATGAGCAGTTCTTC.

This chain connects TRBV7-2 to TRBJ2-1; 11 bases are shared with TRBD2. The V gene's germline CDR1 is SGHTA and CDR2 FQGNSA. Trimming removed 1 base from V and 9 bases from J; junction bases left unmatched: 17. There are 19 residues in the CDR3. CDR3 sequence: CASSLEPLTSGKWAIEQFF. Written as DNA, the CDR3 is TGTGCCAGCAGCTTAGAGCCTCTGACTAGCGGGAAATGGGCAATTGAGCAGTTCTTC.

The chain is built from TRBV6-2 or TRBV6-3 and TRBJ2-7; D call uncertain. This CDR3 comprises 12 residues. From germline, CDR1 is MNHEY and CDR2 SVGEGT. Between the trimmed V and J ends, which lost 8 bases and 5 bases, there was a span of 13 bases. The CDR3 nucleotides read TGTGCCAGCTCGAGGAATGGCGACGAGCAGTACTTC. Amino acid sequence: CASSRNGDEQYF.

The chain uses TRBV5-5 and TRBJ2-5, with TRBD1 matching 8 bases. The assigned J gene may be wrong: the sequence end matches TRBJ2-7 better. The CDR3 is 15 residues long. Germline V gives CDR1 SGHKS, CDR2 YYEKEE (reference sequence). CDR3 sequence: CASSLGGQAAYEQYF. CDR3 DNA: TGTGCCAGCAGCTTGGGGGGACAGGCGGCCTACGAGCAGTACTTC.

This clonotype showed up just once. The CDR3 reads CASSLPGSGTDTQYF. The CDR3 DNA follows: TGTGCCAGCAGTCTCCCCGGTAGCGGCACAGATACGCAGTATTTT. This chain connects TRBV6-2 or TRBV6-3 to TRBJ2-3, with D possibly TRBD2 on 5 matching bases. V shed 5 bases and J shed 1 base, with 13 bases lying between them. The germline V gene encodes CDR1 MNHEY and CDR2 SVGEGT. The CDR3 loop spans 15 amino acids.

This clonotype was counted a few times. One end of the junction does not line up with germline, which may come from a read error. The V gene is TRBV7-2, the J gene TRBJ2-7; 9 positions agree with TRBD2. Germline-derived CDR1 and CDR2 are SGHTA and FQGNSA. There are 14 residues in the CDR3. The CDR3 loop reads CASSSGSIAGALIF. The CDR3, as DNA: TGTGCCAGCAGCTCCGGGAGTATAGCGGGAGCCTTGATTTTC.

The V and J genes are TRBV7-9 and TRBJ2-3; 9 bases are a match to TRBD2. Trimming took 1 base from V and 3 from J; bases not matched to a gene: 5. The CDR3 is made up of 16 amino acids. CDR1 is SEHNR, CDR2 FQNEAQ, per germline (reference sequence). The CDR3 DNA reads as TGTGCCAGCAGCTTAGGAACTAGCGGGTGGACAGATACGCAGTATTTT. Amino acid sequence: CASSLGTSGWTDTQYF.

V gene TRBV20-1 combines with J gene TRBJ2-1; no reliable D call. Deletions cut 2 bases from V and 1 base from J, with 15 bases between. Germline CDR1 and CDR2: DFQATT and SNEGSKA (reference sequence). There are 16 residues in the CDR3. CDR3 residues: CSARNSRVSSYNEQFF. In DNA, the CDR3 is TGCAGTGCTAGAAATAGTCGGGTTAGTTCCTACAATGAGCAGTTCTTC.

This chain links TRBV20-1 with TRBJ2-2, with unresolved D. There are 15 residues in the CDR3. Germline V gene lookup returns CDR1 DFQATT and CDR2 SNEGSKA (reference sequence). Between the trimmed V and J ends, which lost 6 bases and 4 bases, there was a span of 18 bases. CDR3 DNA sequence: TGCAGTGCCCCGAAGCAGTCCCGAAGCACCGGGGAGCTGTTTTTT. This gives the protein CSAPKQSRSTGELFF.

The rearrangement links TRBV11-2 to TRBJ2-3; D not certain. CDR1 SGHAT and CDR2 FQNNGV come from the germline V gene. The CDR3 covers 13 residues. Trimming removed 4 bases at V and 3 bases at J, with 8 bases between. CDR3 coding DNA: TGTGCCAGCAGCTCCCACCTGACAGATACGCAGTATTTT. This translates into CASSSHLTDTQYF.

V and J are TRBV28 and TRBJ2-2; 9 bases map to TRBD1. The CDR3 totals 17 residues. The germline V gene encodes CDR1 MDHEN and CDR2 SYDVKM. J gave up 1 base and V 7 bases, and 10 bases lay outside the gene matches. For the CDR3, the DNA is TGTGCCAGCACCTTTTTCTGGACAGGGGAGAACACCGGGGAGCTGTTTTTT. This encodes CASTFFWTGENTGELFF.

The sample holds one count of this clonotype. This sequence joins TRBV21-1 and TRBJ2-7. TRBV21-1 is assigned pseudogene status. The CDR3 spans 15 residues. For the CDR3, the DNA is TGTGCCAGCACCAAAGTGAAGGAGAAACTCTACGAGCAGTACTTC. This translates into CASTKVKEKLYEQYF.

This rearrangement joins TRBV28 to TRBJ1-2; 7 nucleotides agree with TRBD1. This CDR3 region has 15 residues. Germline assignment: CDR1 MDHEN and CDR2 SYDVKM. Unmatched junction bases numbered 14, after V lost 2 bases and J lost 11 bases. The CDR3 DNA sequence: TGTGCCAGCAGTTTAAATCAGGGGGGACCAAATTCGTACACCTTC. Translated, it gives CASSLNQGGPNSYTF.

The chain has TRBV7-8 and TRBJ2-1, with D perhaps assigned TRBD1 or TRBD2 (5 bases each). The J call may be in error: the DNA end matches TRBJ2-7 better. The CDR3 totals 14 residues. The germline CDR1 and CDR2 sequences are SGHVS and FQNEAQ. CDR3 residues: CASSLRDGIYEQYV. In DNA, the CDR3 is TGTGCCAGCAGCTTAAGGGACGGGATATACGAGCAGTACGTC.

This clonotype was seen more than once but under ten times. At one end, the junction sequence differs from germline, possibly due to a read error. The rearrangement links TRBV6-5 to TRBJ1-5; D is unclear. The germline gives CDR1 MNHEY, CDR2 SVGAGI. The CDR3 covers 13 residues. CDR3 region: CANSYGANQPQHF. CDR3 coding DNA: TGTGCCAACAGTTATGGCGCCAATCAGCCCCAGCATTTT.

The V call is TRBV7-9, the J call TRBJ1-2, with D uncertain. With 3 bases removed from V and 0 bases from J, the gap between germline ends came to 11 bases. The CDR3 totals 15 residues. The V gene's germline CDR1 is SEHNR and CDR2 FQNEAQ (reference sequence). DNA for the CDR3: TGTGCCAGCAGCTTCGATGGAATAGCTAACTATGGCTACACCTTC. Its protein is CASSFDGIANYGYTF.

This chain uses TRBV5-1 with TRBJ2-3, with TRBD2 matching over 11 bases. This CDR3 is 19 amino acids long. After removal of 0 bases from V and 0 bases from J, the junction contained 9 bases not matched to a gene. The germline V gene encodes CDR1 SGHRS and CDR2 YFSETQ. CDR3 region: CASSLAPSGGSFSTDTQYF. DNA of the CDR3: TGCGCCAGCAGCTTGGCCCCTAGCGGGGGGTCATTTAGCACAGATACGCAGTATTTT.

The CDR3 bases are TGCGCCAGCAGCCCCGGCGGACTATCTAGCTTTGATACGCAGTATTTT. This sequence encodes CASSPGGLSSFDTQYF. This sequence joins TRBV5-1 and TRBJ2-3; D is possibly TRBD2 (6 bases). CDR1 is SGHRS and CDR2 is YFSETQ in the germline V gene. This CDR3 has 16 residues. The ends were cut back, 4 bases at V and 6 bases at J, with 21 bases in the middle.

This chain uses TRBV5-1 with TRBJ2-5; TRBD2 matches at 11 bases. Germline V gene data show CDR1 as SGHRS and CDR2 as YFSETQ. The CDR3 is made up of 17 amino acids. The junction had 9 bases not matched to a gene; V was cut back by 4 bases and J by 1 base. As DNA, the CDR3 is TGCGCCAGCAGCCCGCGACGGACTAGCGGGCTCCAAGAGACCCAGTACTTC. Amino acids: CASSPRRTSGLQETQYF.